This paragraph reports one T cell receptor (beta chain). This specimen comes from a study of blood T cell repertoires in COVID-19. Study-level background: COVID-19 samples from acute and convalescent phases originated in the United States, Italy and Spain. T cells, B-cell-depleted T cells, or PBMCs supplied cDNA or gDNA.

Germline lookup yields CDR1 SGHRS and CDR2 YFSETQ. This CDR3 is 14 amino acids long. V gave up 4 bases and J gave up 2 bases; unmatched junction bases: 5. Original methodology: Quantification of nucleated cells was approximated via reference gene primer amplification. Sequenced by immunoSEQ multiplex PCR; TCRdb stores in-frame clones only, minus some. V, J and clone size reflect that table, while D and trimming were determined from the DNA. The table records approximately 100,000 clones, about 85% of them present only once. This TCR was recovered from a man aged 60 to 75 with acute or convalescent COVID-19. The chain employs TRBV5-1 and TRBJ2-7; 8 bases are a match to TRBD1. The specimen was peripheral blood. CDR3 loop: CASSIGQGAYEQYF. CDR3 coding DNA: TGCGCCAGCAGCATAGGACAGGGAGCCTACGAGCAGTACTTC.